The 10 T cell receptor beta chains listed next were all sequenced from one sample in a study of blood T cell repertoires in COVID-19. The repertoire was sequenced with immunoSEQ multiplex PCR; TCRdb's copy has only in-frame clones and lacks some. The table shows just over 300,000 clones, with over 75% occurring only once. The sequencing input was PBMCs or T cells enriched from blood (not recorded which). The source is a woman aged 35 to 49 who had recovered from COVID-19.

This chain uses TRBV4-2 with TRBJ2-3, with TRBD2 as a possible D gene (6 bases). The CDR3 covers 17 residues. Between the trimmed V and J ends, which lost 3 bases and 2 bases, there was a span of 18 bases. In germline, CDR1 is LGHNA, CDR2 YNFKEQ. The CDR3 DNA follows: TGTGCCAGCAGCCAGAACCTCGGGGACTGGGACACAGATACGCAGTATTTT. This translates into CASSQNLGDWDTDTQYF.

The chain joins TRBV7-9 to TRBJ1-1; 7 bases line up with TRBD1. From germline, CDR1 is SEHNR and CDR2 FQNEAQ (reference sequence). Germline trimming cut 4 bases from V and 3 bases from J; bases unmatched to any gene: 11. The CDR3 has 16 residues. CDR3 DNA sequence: TGTGCCAGCAGCTCTACGTTTTTGGACAGGCACACTGAAGCTTTCTTT. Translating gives CASSSTFLDRHTEAFF.

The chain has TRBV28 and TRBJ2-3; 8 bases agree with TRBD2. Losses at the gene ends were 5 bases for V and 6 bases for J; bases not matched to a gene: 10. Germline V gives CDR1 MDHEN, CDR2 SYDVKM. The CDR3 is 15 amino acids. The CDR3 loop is CASSSPGGAGDTQYF. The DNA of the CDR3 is TGTGCCAGCAGTAGTCCCGGGGGGGCTGGGGATACGCAGTATTTT.

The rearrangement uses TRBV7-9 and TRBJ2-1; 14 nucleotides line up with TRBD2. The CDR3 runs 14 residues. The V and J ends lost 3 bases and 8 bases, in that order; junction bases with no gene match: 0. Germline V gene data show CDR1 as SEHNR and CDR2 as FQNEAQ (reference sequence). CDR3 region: CASSLTSGRDEQFF. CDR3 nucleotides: TGTGCCAGCAGCTTGACTAGCGGGAGGGATGAGCAGTTCTTC.

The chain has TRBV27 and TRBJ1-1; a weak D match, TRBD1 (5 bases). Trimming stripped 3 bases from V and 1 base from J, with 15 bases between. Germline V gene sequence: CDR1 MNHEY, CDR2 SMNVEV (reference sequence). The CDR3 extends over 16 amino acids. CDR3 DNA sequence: TGTGCCAGCAGTTTCCTAGGGCAGGGTAGGAACACTGAAGCTTTCTTT. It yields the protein CASSFLGQGRNTEAFF.

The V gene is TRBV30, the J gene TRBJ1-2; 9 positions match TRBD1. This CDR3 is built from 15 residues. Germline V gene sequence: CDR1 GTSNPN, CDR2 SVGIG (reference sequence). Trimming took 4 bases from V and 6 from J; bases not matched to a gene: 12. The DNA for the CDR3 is TGTGCCTGGAAAAGACAGGGGGGCGTTTTTAATGGCTACACCTTC. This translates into CAWKRQGGVFNGYTF.

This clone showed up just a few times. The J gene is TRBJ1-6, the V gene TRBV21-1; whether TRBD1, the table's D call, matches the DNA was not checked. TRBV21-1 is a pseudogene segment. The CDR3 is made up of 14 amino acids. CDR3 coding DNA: TGTGCCAGCAGCAAAGAGGGGGCTAGTTCACCCCTCCACTTT. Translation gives CASSKEGASSPLHF.

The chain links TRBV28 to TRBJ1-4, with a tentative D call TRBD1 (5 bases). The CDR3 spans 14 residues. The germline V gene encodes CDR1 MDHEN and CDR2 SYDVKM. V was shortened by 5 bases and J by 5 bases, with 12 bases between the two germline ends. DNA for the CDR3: TGTGCCAGCAGTCCACAGGACACCAATGAAAAACTGTTTTTT. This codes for CASSPQDTNEKLFF.

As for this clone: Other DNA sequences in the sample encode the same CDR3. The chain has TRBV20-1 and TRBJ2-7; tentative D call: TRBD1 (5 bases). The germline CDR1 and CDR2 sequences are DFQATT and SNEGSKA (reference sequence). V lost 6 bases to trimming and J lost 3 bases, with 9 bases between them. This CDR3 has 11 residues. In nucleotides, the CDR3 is TGCAGTGCACCGCAGGGCTACGAGCAGTACTTC. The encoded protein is CSAPQGYEQYF.

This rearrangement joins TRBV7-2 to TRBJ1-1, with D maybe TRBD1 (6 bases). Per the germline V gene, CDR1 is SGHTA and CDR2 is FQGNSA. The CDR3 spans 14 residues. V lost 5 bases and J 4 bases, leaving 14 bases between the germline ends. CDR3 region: CASSNRDCGTEAFF. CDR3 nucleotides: TGTGCCAGCAGCAACAGGGATTGTGGCACTGAAGCTTTCTTT.